This T cell receptor (beta chain) was sequenced during a study of T cell repertoires in cytomegalovirus infection. In germline, CDR1 is SGHVS, CDR2 FNYEAQ. V lost 6 bases to trimming and J lost 6 bases, with 14 bases between them. CDR3 length: 13 residues. A single record per CDR3 protein comes from TCRdb applying MiXCR to the reads. The data hold roughly 350,000 distinct CDR3 sequences, with just under 35% observed a single time. Points on this clonotype: The antigen remains undetermined.

Sequenced here: cultured PBMCs, sampled from culture after CMV antigen stimulation. This chain uses TRBV7-6 with TRBJ1-2; D is unresolved. The TCR was taken from a human donor in good health (CMV status not recorded). Some clones in this sample may be carry-over from other donors' samples. The CDR3 is CASSFADNNGYTF. The CDR3 DNA reads TGTGCCAGCAGTTTCGCCGACAACAATGGCTACACCTTC.